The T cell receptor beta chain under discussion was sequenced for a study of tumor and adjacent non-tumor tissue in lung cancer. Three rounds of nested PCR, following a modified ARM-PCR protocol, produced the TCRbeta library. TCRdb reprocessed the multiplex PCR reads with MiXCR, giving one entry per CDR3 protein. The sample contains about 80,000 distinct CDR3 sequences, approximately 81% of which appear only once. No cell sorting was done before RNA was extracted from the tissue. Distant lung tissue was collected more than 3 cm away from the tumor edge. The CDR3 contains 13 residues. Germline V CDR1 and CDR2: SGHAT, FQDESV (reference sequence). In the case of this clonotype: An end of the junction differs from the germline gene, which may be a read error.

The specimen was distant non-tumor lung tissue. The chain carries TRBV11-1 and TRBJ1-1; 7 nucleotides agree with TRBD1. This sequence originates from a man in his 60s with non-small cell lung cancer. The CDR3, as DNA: TGTGCCTGCAGGACGCAGGGGGGCACTGAAGCTTTCTTT. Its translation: CACRTQGGTEAFF.